These 8 T cell receptor beta chains came from one sample sequenced in a study of shared clonotypes between healthy human individuals (dated by TCRdb to about 2020). Library method: the immunoSEQ multiplex PCR assay. Sourced from immuneACCESS, this table was stored by TCRdb with only in-frame sequences that have V and J called. A share of the clones is absent; for the studies checked, an unresolved V gene accounts for under half, and the remainder has no known explanation. For this sample there are around 560,000 clones; 85% to 95% appear just once. The ten largest clones represent about 0.11% of the sample. CD8 naive samples were CD45RO-negative cells positively selected for CCR7, giving a CD45RA+CCR7+ population that excluded TemRA cells. The sample was naive CD8+ T cells sorted from blood. What the cell subset or site label conveys for this sample: CD45RA+CCR7+. The source of these receptors is a woman in her 30s in good health.

CDR3 in amino acids: CASTFRGGGSYEQYF. The CDR3 DNA reads TGTGCCAGCACCTTCCGCGGCGGGGGCTCCTACGAGCAGTACTTC. The chain recombines TRBV5-6 with TRBJ2-7, with 7 bases aligning to TRBD2. CDR1 is SGHDT and CDR2 is YYEEEE in the germline V gene. Unmatched junction bases numbered 9, after V lost 6 bases and J lost 0 bases. CDR3 length: 15 amino acids.

The rearrangement links TRBV6-1 to TRBJ1-5, with no clear D. Germline CDR1 is MNHNS and CDR2 is SASEGT. The CDR3 spans 16 residues. Trimming shortened V by 1 base and J by 0 bases, and 10 bases separated the two germline ends. The CDR3 here is CASSEDMTYSNQPQHF. DNA of the CDR3: TGTGCCAGCAGTGAAGACATGACATATAGCAATCAGCCCCAGCATTTT.

The chain joins TRBV29-1 to TRBJ1-1, with a tentative D call TRBD1 (5 bases). The germline V gene encodes CDR1 SQVTM and CDR2 ANQGSEA. The V end lost 7 bases, the J end lost 0 bases, and 15 bases lay between the germline ends. CDR3 length: 14 residues. The CDR3 loop reads CSAGTGNLNTEAFF. CDR3 bases: TGCAGCGCCGGGACGGGTAATTTGAACACTGAAGCTTTCTTT.

This chain links TRBV9 with TRBJ1-3, with no clear D. Germline V gene sequence: CDR1 SGDLS, CDR2 YYNGEE. The CDR3 length is 15 residues. V dropped 0 bases and J dropped 2 bases, with 9 bases sitting between them. CDR3 in DNA: TGTGCCAGCAGCGTAGACACAGTACCTGGAAACACCATATATTTT. Its protein is CASSVDTVPGNTIYF. Supplemented by reference TRBV9 and TRBJ1-3, the full variable domain reads DSGVTQTPKHLITATGQRVTLRCSPRSGDLSVYWYQQSLDQGLQFLIQYYNGEERAKGNILERFSAQQFPDLHSELNLSSLELGDSALYFCASSVDTVPGNTIYFGEGSWLTVV.

The V call is TRBV27, the J call TRBJ1-1, with D hard to call. This CDR3 is 14 amino acids long. The germline gives CDR1 MNHEY, CDR2 SMNVEV (reference sequence). V lost 3 bases, J lost 7 bases, and 15 bases lay in between. CDR3 residues: CASSFHGPEREAFF. The CDR3 region has the DNA TGTGCCAGCAGTTTTCATGGACCAGAGCGTGAAGCTTTCTTT.

The chain recombines TRBV11-2 with TRBJ2-7; 9 bases match TRBD1. The CDR3 runs 16 residues. J was trimmed by 3 bases and V by 4 bases; bases with no gene match: 10. Germline V gene data show CDR1 as SGHAT and CDR2 as FQNNGV. CDR3 sequence reads: CASSSWKGQGNYEQYF. The DNA for the CDR3 is TGTGCCAGCAGCTCTTGGAAGGGACAGGGAAACTACGAGCAGTACTTC.

The V gene is TRBV28, the J gene TRBJ1-4, with D possibly TRBD1 on 6 matching bases. This CDR3 is built from 14 residues. Germline loops: CDR1 MDHEN, CDR2 SYDVKM. With 1 base removed from V and 9 bases from J, the gap between germline ends came to 12 bases. CDR3 bases: TGTGCCAGCAGTTTATCCCAAGGGGGGCAAAAACTGTTTTTT. It yields the protein CASSLSQGGQKLFF.

The gene calls are TRBV9 and TRBJ1-3, with 8 bases lining up with TRBD1. V lost 0 bases, J lost 2 bases, and 4 bases stayed unmatched. Germline CDR1 SGDLS, CDR2 YYNGEE. The CDR3 is made up of 16 amino acids. CDR3 nucleotide sequence: TGTGCCAGCAGCGTAGGGTCACAGGGGGCTGGAAACACCATATATTTT. It yields the protein CASSVGSQGAGNTIYF.